This TCR beta chain derives from a study of blood T cell repertoires in COVID-19. Study in general: Acute and convalescent COVID-19 specimens originated in the United States, Italy and Spain. From T cells, B-cell-depleted T cells, or PBMCs came the material, which was cDNA or gDNA.

Assignments of participants to cohorts depended upon their own reported clinical history. Per the germline V gene, CDR1 is ENHRY and CDR2 is SYGVKD. CDR3 size: 15 residues. V gave up 2 bases and J gave up 4 bases; unmatched junction bases: 3. The data were produced by immunoSEQ multiplex PCR, yet TCRdb's version contains in-frame clones alone and is incomplete. This sample yields roughly 150,000 clones, of which less than 80% are seen a single time; roughly 19% belongs to the top ten. The sequence was obtained from a woman aged 70-85 years in a cohort exposed to, infected with or recovered from COVID-19 (not recorded which). Sample: PBMCs or T cells enriched from blood (not recorded which). This chain links TRBV10-3 with TRBJ2-2; the match to TRBD1 covers 8 bases. CDR3 residues: CAISEGQGGTGELFF. The CDR3 DNA follows: TGTGCCATCAGTGAGGGACAGGGAGGCACCGGGGAGCTGTTTTTT.